This section outlines one T cell receptor (beta chain) sequence together with its context. The data are from a study of blood T cell repertoires in COVID-19. Looking at the study overall: PBMCs, B-cell-depleted T cells, or T cells provided the cDNA or gDNA that made up the material.

Clones were sequenced by immunoSEQ multiplex PCR, and TCRdb holds only the in-frame ones, with some missing. The sample lists 99,000 or so clones; about four fifths were seen once. CDR1 and CDR2 (germline): SNHLY, FYNNEI. This CDR3 contains 16 residues. V was pared by 4 bases and J by 2 bases, with 8 bases of the junction left unmatched. The source is a woman at least 80 years old with acute or convalescent COVID-19. The chain has TRBV2 and TRBJ2-7; 10 positions agree with TRBD1. Sequencing used peripheral blood. In DNA form, the CDR3 reads TGTGCCAGCAGTGGACAGGGGGCAATAGGAACCTACGAGCAGTACTTC. Amino acid sequence: CASSGQGAIGTYEQYF.